This T cell receptor beta chain was profiled in a study of beta chain features in type 1 diabetes. General study findings and limits: Whether HLA type influences TCRB rearrangement remained unresolved here.

About this clone itself: Its antigen is currently unknown.

The isolated RNA, all of it, was reverse transcribed, so expressed TCRB transcripts were what got sequenced. TCRdb keeps only in-frame clones here, not all; method: immunoSEQ multiplex PCR. In the table there are fewer than 650,000 clones, roughly 15% of which are singletons. Naive, central memory, regulatory and stem cell-like memory cells within the CD4+ compartment were sorted using CD45RO/CCR7/CD25/CD127/CD95/CD27. The germline V and J ends were trimmed by 6 bases and 3 bases, with 18 bases remaining between them. The CDR3 consists of 15 residues. The germline V gene encodes CDR1 LNHDA and CDR2 SQIVND (reference sequence).

The V and J genes are TRBV19 and TRBJ2-7; weak D call: TRBD2 (6 bases). The source is a man younger than 35 in good health. Sequencing input: naive CD4+ T cells from blood. The CDR3 nucleotides are TGTGCCAGTAGCCTCCGGGACTCCCTCCGCTACGAGCAGTACTTC. It specifies CASSLRDSLRYEQYF.